Listed below are T cell receptor beta chains from one sample, sequenced in a study of siplizumab effects on memory and regulatory T cells. Sequencing used immunoSEQ multiplex PCR; TCRdb keeps in-frame clones, though not all of them. The table shows 110,000 or so clones, with roughly 91% occurring only once. The sample consisted of CD4+ T cells sorted from blood. The receptors derive from a human donor in good health. CDR3s include the opening cysteine and the closing phenylalanine or tryptophan. Each record gives: D gene, V gene, J gene, CDR3 protein. The D gene is left open where the match is weak.

TRBD1	TRBV4-2	TRBJ2-1	CASSQAGQGNNEQFF
TRBD1	TRBV7-9	TRBJ2-7	CASSKGQETYEQYF
NA	TRBV12-5	TRBJ2-7	CASGLAGLPYEQYF
NA	TRBV5-1	TRBJ1-5	CASSIQGGNQPQHF
TRBD1	TRBV5-1	TRBJ2-5	CASRRTDRGQETQYF
TRBD2	TRBV29-1	TRBJ2-1	CSVGTRDYNEQFF
TRBD2	TRBV5-1	TRBJ2-3	CASSFPPASGRPDTQYF
NA	TRBV30	TRBJ1-2	CAWRDQLGYTF
NA	TRBV6-1	TRBJ1-6	CASSDRLTASPLHF
NA	TRBV19	TRBJ2-1	CASSIGGPIGNEQFF
NA	TRBV6-1	TRBJ1-5	CASSERGGQPQHF
NA	TRBV18	TRBJ2-4	CASSRGASSNIQYF
NA	TRBV4-1	TRBJ2-7	CASSQVGYEQYF
NA	TRBV30	TRBJ1-3	CASKGTGISGNTIYF
NA	TRBV5-1	TRBJ1-4	CASSLSPGQDEKLFF
TRBD2	TRBV6-6	TRBJ2-2	CASSPRTSVGGELFF
NA	TRBV6-1	TRBJ2-5	CASSTRETQYF
NA	TRBV5-6	TRBJ1-5	CASSLETPSNQPQHF
NA	TRBV2	TRBJ1-1	CASRGMGGNTEAFF
TRBD2	TRBV7-2	TRBJ2-1	CASSQLLAGAHNEQFF
TRBD1	TRBV5-1	TRBJ1-6	CASSPGQGTNSPLHF
NA	TRBV5-4	TRBJ1-3	CASSFGVGNTIYF
NA	TRBV19	TRBJ1-1	CASRFGTEAFF
NA	TRBV15	TRBJ2-7	CATSELFSYEQYF
NA	TRBV6-1	TRBJ1-5	CASSEPGRAGEPQHF
NA	TRBV5-5	TRBJ2-7	CASSLVGDSYEQYF
NA	TRBV7-9	TRBJ1-4	CASSSTGETEKLFF
TRBD1	TRBV5-3	TRBJ2-7	CASSLDRSPYEQYF
TRBD1	TRBV5-1	TRBJ1-1	CASSPITGGTEAFF
TRBD2	TRBV7-9	TRBJ2-5	CASSPGTSGSSETQYF
NA	TRBV6-1	TRBJ1-3	CASINRVGNTIYF
NA	TRBV19	TRBJ2-3	CASSTTDTTDTQYF
NA	TRBV5-1	TRBJ2-1	CASSTPDGYNEQFF